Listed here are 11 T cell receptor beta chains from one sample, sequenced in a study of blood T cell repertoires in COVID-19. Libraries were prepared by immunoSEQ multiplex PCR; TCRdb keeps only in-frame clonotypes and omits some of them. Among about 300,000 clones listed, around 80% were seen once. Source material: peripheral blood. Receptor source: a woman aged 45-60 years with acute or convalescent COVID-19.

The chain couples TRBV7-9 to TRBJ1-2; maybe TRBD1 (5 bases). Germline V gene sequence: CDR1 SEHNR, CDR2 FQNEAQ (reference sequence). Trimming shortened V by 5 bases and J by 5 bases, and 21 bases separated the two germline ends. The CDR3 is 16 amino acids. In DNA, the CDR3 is TGTGCCAGCAGCCCCGTCGGGACTGATCGATTTTATGGCTACACCTTC. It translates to CASSPVGTDRFYGYTF.

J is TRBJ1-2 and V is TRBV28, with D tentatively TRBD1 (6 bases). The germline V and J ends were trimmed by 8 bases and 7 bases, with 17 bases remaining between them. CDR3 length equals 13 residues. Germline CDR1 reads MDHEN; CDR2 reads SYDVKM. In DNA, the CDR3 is TGTGCCAGCCACCCCGGGGGGGCGGGTGGCTACACCTTC. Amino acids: CASHPGGAGGYTF.

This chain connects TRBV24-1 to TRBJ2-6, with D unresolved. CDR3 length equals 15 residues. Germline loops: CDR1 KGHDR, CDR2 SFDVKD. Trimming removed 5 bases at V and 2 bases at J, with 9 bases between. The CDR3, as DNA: TGTGCCACCAGTGGTGGGCTAACTGGGGCCAACGTCCTGACTTTC. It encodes CATSGGLTGANVLTF.

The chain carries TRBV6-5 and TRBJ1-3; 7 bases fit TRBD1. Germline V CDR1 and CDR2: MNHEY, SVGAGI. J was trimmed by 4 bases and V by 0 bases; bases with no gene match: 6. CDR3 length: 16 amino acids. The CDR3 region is CASSYSPTGTGNTIYF. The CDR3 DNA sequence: TGTGCCAGCAGTTACTCCCCGACAGGGACGGGAAACACCATATATTTT.

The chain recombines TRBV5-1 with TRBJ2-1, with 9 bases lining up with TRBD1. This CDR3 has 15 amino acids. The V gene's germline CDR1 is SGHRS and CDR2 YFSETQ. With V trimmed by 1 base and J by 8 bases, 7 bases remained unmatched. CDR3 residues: CASSLLTGGADEQFF. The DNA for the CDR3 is TGCGCCAGCAGCTTGTTGACAGGGGGGGCGGATGAGCAGTTCTTC.

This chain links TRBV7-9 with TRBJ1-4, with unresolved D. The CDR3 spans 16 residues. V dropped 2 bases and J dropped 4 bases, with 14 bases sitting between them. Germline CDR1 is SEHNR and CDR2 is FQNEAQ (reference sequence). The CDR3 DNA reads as TGTGCCAGCAGCTTATTAAGAATGAAACTTAATGAAAAACTGTTTTTT. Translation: CASSLLRMKLNEKLFF.

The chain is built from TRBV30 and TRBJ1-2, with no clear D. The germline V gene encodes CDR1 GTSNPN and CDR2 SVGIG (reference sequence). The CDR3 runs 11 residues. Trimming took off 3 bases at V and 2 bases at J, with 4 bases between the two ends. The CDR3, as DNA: TGTGCCTGGAGCGGGAACTATGGCTACACCTTC. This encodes CAWSGNYGYTF.

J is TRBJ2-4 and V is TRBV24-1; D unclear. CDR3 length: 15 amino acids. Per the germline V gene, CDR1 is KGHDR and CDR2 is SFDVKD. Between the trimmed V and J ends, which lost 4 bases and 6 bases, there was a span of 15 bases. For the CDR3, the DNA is TGTGCCACCAGTGACAACCGGGTCCCTCTAAACATTCAGTACTTC. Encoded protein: CATSDNRVPLNIQYF.

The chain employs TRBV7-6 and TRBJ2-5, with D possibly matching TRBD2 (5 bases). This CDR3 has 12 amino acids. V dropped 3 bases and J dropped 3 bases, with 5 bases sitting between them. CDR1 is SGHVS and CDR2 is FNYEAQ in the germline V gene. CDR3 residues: CASSLGEETQYF. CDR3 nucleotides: TGTGCCAGCAGCTTGGGAGAAGAGACCCAGTACTTC.

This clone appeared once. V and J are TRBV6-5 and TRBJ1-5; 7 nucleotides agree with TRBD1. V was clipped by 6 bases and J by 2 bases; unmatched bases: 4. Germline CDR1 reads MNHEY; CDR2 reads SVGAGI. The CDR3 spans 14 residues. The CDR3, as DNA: TGTGCCAGCAGCCGGGACAGAGGCAATCAGCCCCAGCATTTT. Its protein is CASSRDRGNQPQHF.

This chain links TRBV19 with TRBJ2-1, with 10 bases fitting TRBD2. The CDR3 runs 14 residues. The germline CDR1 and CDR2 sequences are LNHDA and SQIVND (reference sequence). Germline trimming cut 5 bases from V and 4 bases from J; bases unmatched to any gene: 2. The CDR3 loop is CASSPSGSYNEQFF. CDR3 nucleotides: TGTGCCAGTAGTCCTAGCGGGAGTTACAATGAGCAGTTCTTC.